The 20 T cell receptor beta chains given below trace back to one sample, sequenced in a study of T cell changes during pregnancy in multiple sclerosis. Assay: immunoSEQ multiplex PCR; the TCRdb copy retains only in-frame clones and omits some. This sample yields 99,000 or so clones, of which under 95% are seen a single time; more than 0.75% belongs to the top ten. This sample comprised peripheral blood, obtained after pregnancy. The receptors were gathered from a female donor with multiple sclerosis, enrolled in a pregnancy study.

The CDR3 DNA reads as TGTGCCAGTAGTAGACACAGGGAGACTGAAGCTTTCTTT. It codes for CASSRHRETEAFF. The chain links TRBV19 to TRBJ1-1, with D maybe TRBD1 (6 bases). The length of the CDR3 is 13 residues. The ends were cut back, 4 bases at V and 5 bases at J, with 11 bases in the middle. Germline V gene data show CDR1 as LNHDA and CDR2 as SQIVND (reference sequence).

The CDR3 DNA reads as TGTGCCAGCAGTCCCCAGGTGAACTATGGCTACACCTTC. Protein product: CASSPQVNYGYTF. The chain couples TRBV6-5 to TRBJ1-2; D gene uncertain. Trimming took 5 bases from V and 2 from J, leaving 9 bases between them. CDR3 length: 13 amino acids. Germline CDR1 MNHEY, CDR2 SVGAGI.

This chain connects TRBV9 to TRBJ2-7, with D perhaps TRBD1 (5 bases). The V and J ends lost 6 bases and 7 bases respectively, with 20 bases between them. The germline V gene has CDR1 SGDLS and CDR2 YYNGEE. The CDR3 has 14 amino acids. Here the CDR3 DNA reads TGTGCCAGCACCAGAGCAGGGAATCCCGGGGAGCAGTACTTC. This codes for CASTRAGNPGEQYF. The full variable domain, rest sourced from reference TRBV9 and TRBJ2-7, is DSGVTQTPKHLITATGQRVTLRCSPRSGDLSVYWYQQSLDQGLQFLIQYYNGEERAKGNILERFSAQQFPDLHSELNLSSLELGDSALYFCASTRAGNPGEQYFGPGTRLTVT.

The gene calls are TRBV9 and TRBJ2-7; 10 bases are a match to TRBD2. Germline-derived CDR1 and CDR2 are SGDLS and YYNGEE. Losses at the gene ends were 0 bases for V and 7 bases for J; bases not matched to a gene: 13. This CDR3 has 17 amino acids. The CDR3 reads CASSVGGASGSPREQYF. In DNA, the CDR3 is TGTGCCAGCAGCGTAGGGGGGGCTAGCGGGAGCCCACGGGAGCAGTACTTC.

V is TRBV28 and J is TRBJ2-2; D is undetermined. The V end lost 5 bases, the J end lost 1 base, and 8 bases lay between the germline ends. Germline V gene data show CDR1 as MDHEN and CDR2 as SYDVKM. The CDR3 contains 14 residues. CDR3 DNA: TGTGCCAGCAGTCTCCTTAAGAACACCGGGGAGCTGTTTTTT. Encoded protein: CASSLLKNTGELFF.

This chain joins TRBV6-4 and TRBJ2-2; no firm D call. Trimming cost V 0 bases and J 3 bases, with 5 bases left between them. Germline V CDR1 and CDR2: MRHNA, SNTAGT. The CDR3 spans 14 residues. The CDR3 nucleotides are TGTGCCAGCAGTGACTCGGCTGACACCGGGGAGCTGTTTTTT. Translating gives CASSDSADTGELFF.

The V gene is TRBV2, the J gene TRBJ2-3; 10 bases are a match to TRBD2. The junction had 16 bases not matched to a gene; V was cut back by 6 bases and J by 1 base. The CDR3 has 19 residues. The germline V gene encodes CDR1 SNHLY and CDR2 FYNNEI. CDR3: CASSSPGLARTRGTDTQYF. In DNA form, the CDR3 reads TGTGCCAGCAGCTCGCCGGGACTAGCGCGCACAAGGGGCACAGATACGCAGTATTTT.

This chain connects TRBV28 to TRBJ2-1; 11 nucleotides align to TRBD2. CDR1 and CDR2 (germline): MDHEN, SYDVKM. The CDR3 sequence is 16 residues long. V lost 2 bases and J lost 10; bases outside the gene matches: 10. CDR3 sequence (DNA): TGTGCCAGCAGTTTAACCGTTAGCGGGAGGGAGGGGGAGCAGTTCTTC. Its protein is CASSLTVSGREGEQFF.

This sequence joins TRBV19 and TRBJ1-2, with TRBD1 matching 7 bases. Germline assignment: CDR1 LNHDA and CDR2 SQIVND (reference sequence). V gave up 3 bases and J gave up 7 bases; unmatched junction bases: 17. CDR3 length equals 17 residues. The CDR3 here is CASSIRRQGSSSGGYTF. The CDR3 DNA is TGTGCCAGTAGTATCCGTCGACAGGGAAGTTCGAGTGGTGGCTACACCTTC. The variable domain in full, completed from reference TRBV19 and TRBJ1-2, reads DGGITQSPKYLFRKEGQNVTLSCEQNLNHDAMYWYRQDPGQGLRLIYYSQIVNDFQKGDIAEGYSVSREKKESFPLTVTSAQKNPTAFYLCASSIRRQGSSSGGYTFGSGTRLTVV.

The chain has TRBV10-1 and TRBJ2-1; a possible D gene is TRBD2 (7 bases). With 2 bases removed from V and 9 bases from J, the gap between germline ends came to 11 bases. Per the germline V gene, CDR1 is WNHNN and CDR2 is SYGVQD (reference sequence). This CDR3 has 13 amino acids. The CDR3 is CASSEIRGGEQFF. The CDR3 DNA is TGCGCCAGCAGTGAGATAAGGGGGGGTGAGCAGTTCTTC.

The V and J genes are TRBV30 and TRBJ2-2; TRBD2 matches 10 bases. The V and J ends lost 1 base and 7 bases, in that order; junction bases with no gene match: 6. Germline V lookup: CDR1 GTSNPN, CDR2 SVGIG (reference sequence). The CDR3 is 15 amino acids. The CDR3 DNA sequence: TGTGCCTGGAGTGCCCTAGCGGGAGCGGTCGGGGAGCTGTTTTTT. Its protein is CAWSALAGAVGELFF.

V gene TRBV5-1 combines with J gene TRBJ1-1, with a possible D match to TRBD1 (6 bases). Trimming removed 3 bases at V and 6 bases at J, with 12 bases between. Germline CDR1 SGHRS, CDR2 YFSETQ. The CDR3 spans 13 residues. This CDR3 reads CASSSGQTAEAFF. In DNA form, the CDR3 reads TGCGCCAGCAGCTCTGGACAGACTGCTGAAGCTTTCTTT.

CDR3: CASSATGGTEAFF. DNA for the CDR3: TGTGCCAGTAGTGCTACAGGGGGCACTGAAGCTTTCTTT. The chain combines TRBV19 with TRBJ1-1, with 8 bases fitting TRBD1. Germline values: CDR1 LNHDA, CDR2 SQIVND (reference sequence). The CDR3 has 13 amino acids. After removal of 5 bases from V and 4 bases from J, the junction contained 3 bases not matched to a gene.

The CDR3 nucleotides read TGCAGCGTTGTTGTGGTCGGGGATGGAGGCTACACCTTC. Encoded protein: CSVVVVGDGGYTF. The chain links TRBV29-1 to TRBJ1-2; D is uncertain. With 4 bases removed from V and 8 bases from J, the gap between germline ends came to 17 bases. CDR1 is SQVTM, CDR2 ANQGSEA, per germline. The CDR3 loop spans 13 amino acids.

This chain uses TRBV19 with TRBJ2-6; TRBD2 might be the D (6 bases). Per germline, CDR1 LNHDA and CDR2 SQIVND (reference sequence). CDR3 length: 16 residues. The germline V and J ends were trimmed by 5 bases and 2 bases, with 13 bases remaining between them. The CDR3 is CASSLGGVTGANVLTF. The CDR3 DNA follows: TGTGCCAGTAGTCTCGGAGGGGTTACTGGGGCCAACGTCCTGACTTTC.

On this clone: This CDR3 is also generated by other DNA sequences in the sample. This chain connects TRBV6-1 to TRBJ2-1; possibly TRBD1 for D (6 bases). CDR1 and CDR2 (germline): MNHNS, SASEGT. Trimming cost V 8 bases and J 4 bases, with 15 bases left between them. This CDR3 is 14 amino acids long. The CDR3 nucleotides read TGTGCCAGCTTAAGAGGGGGATCATACAATGAGCAGTTCTTC. Translating it yields CASLRGGSYNEQFF.

V usage is TRBV7-8 and J usage is TRBJ2-7, with 8 bases identical to TRBD2. Germline CDR1 reads SGHVS; CDR2 reads FQNEAQ. The length of the CDR3 is 18 residues. V dropped 3 bases and J dropped 2; count of bases not matched to a gene: 15. CDR3 region: CASSFSRVKAGETYEQYF. The CDR3 DNA sequence: TGTGCCAGCAGCTTCTCCAGGGTGAAAGCGGGAGAGACCTACGAGCAGTACTTC.

This clone was found once. V and J are TRBV27 and TRBJ2-6; D is unclear. The germline CDR1 and CDR2 sequences are MNHEY and SMNVEV (reference sequence). The V and J ends lost 2 bases and 0 bases respectively, with 5 bases between them. This CDR3 is 15 amino acids long. This CDR3 is CASSLRVSGANVLTF. CDR3 DNA sequence: TGTGCCAGCAGTTTAAGAGTCTCTGGGGCCAACGTCCTGACTTTC.

The chain recombines TRBV2 with TRBJ1-1, with 8 nucleotides matching TRBD1. Germline V gives CDR1 SNHLY, CDR2 FYNNEI. Unmatched junction bases numbered 6, after V lost 7 bases and J lost 5 bases. The CDR3 runs 13 residues. The CDR3 is CASIGQGTTEAFF. CDR3 nucleotides: TGTGCCAGCATTGGACAGGGAACTACTGAAGCTTTCTTT.

V is TRBV9 and J is TRBJ2-7, with unresolved D. This CDR3 contains 14 residues. The germline gives CDR1 SGDLS, CDR2 YYNGEE. Trimming shortened V by 0 bases and J by 2 bases, and 9 bases separated the two germline ends. The CDR3 DNA reads TGTGCCAGCAGCGTAGCTGCGGCTACCTACGAGCAGTACTTC. Translated: CASSVAAATYEQYF.